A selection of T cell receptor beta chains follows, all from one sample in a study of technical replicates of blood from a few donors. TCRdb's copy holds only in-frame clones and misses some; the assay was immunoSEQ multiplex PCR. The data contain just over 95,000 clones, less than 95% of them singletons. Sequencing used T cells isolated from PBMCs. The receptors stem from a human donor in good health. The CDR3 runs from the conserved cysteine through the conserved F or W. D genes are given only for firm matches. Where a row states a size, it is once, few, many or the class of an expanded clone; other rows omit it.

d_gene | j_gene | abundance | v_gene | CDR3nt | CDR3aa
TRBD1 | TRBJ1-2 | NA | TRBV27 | TGTGCCAGCAGTGCAAGAAGGGACAGGGTACTAGGCTACACCTTC | CASSARRDRVLGYTF
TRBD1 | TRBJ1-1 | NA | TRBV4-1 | TGCGCCAGCAGCCAGGTCCGGACAGGGTCAGAAGCTTTCTTT | CASSQVRTGSEAFF
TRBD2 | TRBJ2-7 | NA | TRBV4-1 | TGCGCCAGCAGCCAAGATGAGCGGGAGTCCAACGAGCAGTACTTC | CASSQDERESNEQYF
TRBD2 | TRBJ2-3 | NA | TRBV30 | TGTGCCTGGACAGGGAAGGGCGGGAGAGATACGCAGTATTTT | CAWTGKGGRDTQYF
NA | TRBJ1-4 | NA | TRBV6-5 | TGTGCCAGCAGTTACTCGCCCCATGGCGAAAAACTGTTTTTT | CASSYSPHGEKLFF
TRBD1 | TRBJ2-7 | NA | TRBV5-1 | TGCGCCAGCAGCTCCGGGGCCCAGGGACAGGGGTACCACGAGCAGTACTTC | CASSSGAQGQGYHEQYF
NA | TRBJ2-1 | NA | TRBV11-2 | TGTGCCAGCAGCTTATTTGGCGCCCAGGAGGTGAATGAGCAGTTCTTC | CASSLFGAQEVNEQFF
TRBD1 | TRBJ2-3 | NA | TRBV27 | TGTGCCGTTGGACAGGGCACAGATACGCAGTATTTT | CAVGQGTDTQYF
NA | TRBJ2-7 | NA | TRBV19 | TGTGCCAGCACCCCTCCTGGCGTCGCGGCCCCCTACGAGCAGTACTTC | CASTPPGVAAPYEQYF
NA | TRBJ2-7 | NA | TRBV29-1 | TGCAGCGCCGGAGGGGGGGGGTATTACGAGCAGTACTTC | CSAGGGGYYEQYF
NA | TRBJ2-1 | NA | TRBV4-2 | TGTGCCAGCAGCCAAGATGGACTAAATCCCTACAATGAGCAGTTCTTC | CASSQDGLNPYNEQFF
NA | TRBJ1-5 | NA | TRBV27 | TGTGCCAGCAGTTTATTAGGGGGAGGGCAGCCCCAGCATTTT | CASSLLGGGQPQHF
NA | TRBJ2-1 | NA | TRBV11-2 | TGTGCCAGCAGCTCCAGAGGAGGGGAAGGGGAGCAGTTCTTC | CASSSRGGEGEQFF
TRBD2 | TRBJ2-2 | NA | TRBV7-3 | TGTGCCAGCAGCTCCGGACTAGCGGGAGGGGCCGGGGAGCTGTTTTTT | CASSSGLAGGAGELFF
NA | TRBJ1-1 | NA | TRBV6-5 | TGTGCCAGCAGTTATATGGCTTTCTTT | CASSYMAFF
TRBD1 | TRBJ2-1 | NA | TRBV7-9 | TGTGCCAGCAGCTTTAGACAGGGGGCTAATGAGCAGTTCTTC | CASSFRQGANEQFF
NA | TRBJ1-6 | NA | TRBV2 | TGTGCCAGCAGTGCCCGGAGCTCCTATAATTCACCCCTCCACTTT | CASSARSSYNSPLHF
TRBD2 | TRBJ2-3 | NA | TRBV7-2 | TGTGCCAGCAGCTTAGAGCGGGAGCCCCCAGATACGCAGTATTTT | CASSLEREPPDTQYF
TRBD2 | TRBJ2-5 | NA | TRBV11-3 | TGTGCCAGCAGCTCCAGGAGCGGGAGTAATCACGAGACCCAGTACTTC | CASSSRSGSNHETQYF
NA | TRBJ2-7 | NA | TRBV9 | TGTGCCAGCAGCGTGAACTCCCTCTACGAGCAGTACTTC | CASSVNSLYEQYF
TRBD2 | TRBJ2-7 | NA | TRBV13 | TGTGCCAGCAGCCCAGTTGCGGGAGCCCCCTACGAGCAGTACTTC | CASSPVAGAPYEQYF
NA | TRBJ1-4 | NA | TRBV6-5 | TGTGCCAGCAAGCAGATTACCGGGGAGCGGGAAAAACTGTTTTTT | CASKQITGEREKLFF
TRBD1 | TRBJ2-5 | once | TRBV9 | TGTGCCAGCAGCGTTGGGACAGGGAAAGAGACCCAGTACTTC | CASSVGTGKETQYF
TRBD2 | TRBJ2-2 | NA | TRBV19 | TGTGCCAGTGCGACTAGCGGGTATACCACCGGGGAGCTGTTTTTT | CASATSGYTTGELFF
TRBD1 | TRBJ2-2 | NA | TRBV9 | TGTGCCAGCAGCCCAATCCGACAGGGAGCGGCCGGGGAGCTGTTTTTT | CASSPIRQGAAGELFF